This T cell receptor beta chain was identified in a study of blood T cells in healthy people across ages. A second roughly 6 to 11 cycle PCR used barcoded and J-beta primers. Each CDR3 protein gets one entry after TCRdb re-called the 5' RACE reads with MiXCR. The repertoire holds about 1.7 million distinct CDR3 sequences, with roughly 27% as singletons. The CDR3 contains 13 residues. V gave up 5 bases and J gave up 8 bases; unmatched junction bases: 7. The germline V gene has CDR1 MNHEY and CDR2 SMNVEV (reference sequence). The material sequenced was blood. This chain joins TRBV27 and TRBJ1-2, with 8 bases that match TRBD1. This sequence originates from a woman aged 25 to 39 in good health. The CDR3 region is CASSPPGTGGYTF. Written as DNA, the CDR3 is TGTGCCAGCAGTCCCCCGGGGACAGGAGGCTACACCTTC.